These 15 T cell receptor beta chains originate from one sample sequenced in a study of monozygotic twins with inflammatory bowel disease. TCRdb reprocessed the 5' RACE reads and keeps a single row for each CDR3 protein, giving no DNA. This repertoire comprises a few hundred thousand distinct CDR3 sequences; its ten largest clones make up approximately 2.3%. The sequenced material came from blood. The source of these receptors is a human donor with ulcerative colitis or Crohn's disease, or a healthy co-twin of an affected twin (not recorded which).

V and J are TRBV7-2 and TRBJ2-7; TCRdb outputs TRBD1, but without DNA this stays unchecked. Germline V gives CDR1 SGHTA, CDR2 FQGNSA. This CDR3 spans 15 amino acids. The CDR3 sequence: CASSRPGQGKFEQYF.

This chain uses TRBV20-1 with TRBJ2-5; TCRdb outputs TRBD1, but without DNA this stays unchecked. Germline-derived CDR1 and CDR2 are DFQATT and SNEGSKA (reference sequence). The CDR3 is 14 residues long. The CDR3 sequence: CSAPLVGGQETQYF.

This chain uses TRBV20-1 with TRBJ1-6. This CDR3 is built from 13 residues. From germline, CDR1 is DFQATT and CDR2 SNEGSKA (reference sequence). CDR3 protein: CSARDGYNSPLHF.

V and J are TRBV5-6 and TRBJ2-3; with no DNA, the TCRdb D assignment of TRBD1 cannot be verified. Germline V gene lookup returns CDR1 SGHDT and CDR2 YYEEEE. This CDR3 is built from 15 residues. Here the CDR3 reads CASRPRDRDSDTQYF.

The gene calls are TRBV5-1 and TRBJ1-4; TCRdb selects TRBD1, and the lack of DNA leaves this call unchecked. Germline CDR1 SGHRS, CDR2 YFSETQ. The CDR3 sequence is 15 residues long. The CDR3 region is CASSLEGAANEKLFF.

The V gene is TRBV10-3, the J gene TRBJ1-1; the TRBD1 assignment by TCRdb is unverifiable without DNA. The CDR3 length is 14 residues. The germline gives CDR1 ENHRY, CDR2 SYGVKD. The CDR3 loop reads CAISDDRGGSEAFF.

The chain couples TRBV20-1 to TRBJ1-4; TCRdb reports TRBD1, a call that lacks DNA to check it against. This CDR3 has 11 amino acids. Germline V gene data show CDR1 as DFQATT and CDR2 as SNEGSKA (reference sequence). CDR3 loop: CSAERGEKLFF.

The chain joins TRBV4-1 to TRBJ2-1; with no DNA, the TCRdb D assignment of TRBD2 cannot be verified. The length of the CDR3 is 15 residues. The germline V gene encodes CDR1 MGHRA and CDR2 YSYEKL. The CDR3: CASSPLWTSLNEQFF.

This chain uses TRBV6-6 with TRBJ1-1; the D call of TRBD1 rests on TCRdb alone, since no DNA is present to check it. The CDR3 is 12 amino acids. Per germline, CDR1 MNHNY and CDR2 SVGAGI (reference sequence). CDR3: CASSSQGIRAFF.

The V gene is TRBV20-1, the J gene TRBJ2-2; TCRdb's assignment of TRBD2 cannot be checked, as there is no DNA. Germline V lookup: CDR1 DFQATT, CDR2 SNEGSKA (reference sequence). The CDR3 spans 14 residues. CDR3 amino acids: CSVEPAGNTGELFF.

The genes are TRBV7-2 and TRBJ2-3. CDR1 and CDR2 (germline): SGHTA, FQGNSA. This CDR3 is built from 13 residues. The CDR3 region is CASSPDLTDTQYF.

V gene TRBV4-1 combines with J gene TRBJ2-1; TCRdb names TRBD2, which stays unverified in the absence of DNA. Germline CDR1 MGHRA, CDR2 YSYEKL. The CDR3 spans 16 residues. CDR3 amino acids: CASSQAVAGGRNEQFF.

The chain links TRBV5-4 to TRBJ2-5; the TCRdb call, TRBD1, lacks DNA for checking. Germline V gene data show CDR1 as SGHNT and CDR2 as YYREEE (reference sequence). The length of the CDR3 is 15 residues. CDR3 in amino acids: CASSGSGRGQETQYF.

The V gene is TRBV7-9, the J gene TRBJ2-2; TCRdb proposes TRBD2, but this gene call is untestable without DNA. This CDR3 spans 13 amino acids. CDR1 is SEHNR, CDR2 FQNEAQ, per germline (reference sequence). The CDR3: CASSLLGVGELFF.

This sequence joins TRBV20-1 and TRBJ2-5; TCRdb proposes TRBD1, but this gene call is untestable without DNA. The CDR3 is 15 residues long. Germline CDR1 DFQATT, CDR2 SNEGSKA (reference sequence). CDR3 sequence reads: CSAREGGTAQKAQYF.